One and the same sample provided the 10 T cell receptor beta chains below, sequenced in a study of T cells in Graves' hyperthyroidism and ophthalmopathy. Amplified TCR beta CDR3 regions derived from RNA transcripts. A first-round RT-PCR of the TCR CDR3 used the HTBI primer set. Using its own MiXCR run on the multiplex PCR reads, TCRdb lists one record per CDR3 protein. The profile covers about 770,000 distinct CDR3 sequences, with over 15% appearing a single time and over 15% taken by the ten largest. Source material: blood. The receptors stem from a woman in her fifties or sixties with Graves' hyperthyroidism that later progressed to Graves' ophthalmopathy.

The CDR3 DNA sequence: TGTGCCAGCAGTTTAGCCCATACCGAAGACAGCAACACTGAAGCTTTCTTT. As protein: CASSLAHTEDSNTEAFF. V usage is TRBV12-3 or TRBV12-4 and J usage is TRBJ1-1, with D maybe TRBD1 (5 bases). The ends were cut back, 0 bases at V and 2 bases at J, with 16 bases in the middle. CDR3 size: 17 residues.

The J gene is TRBJ2-3, the V gene TRBV9; D may correspond to TRBD1 or TRBD2 (5 bases each). This CDR3 has 14 residues. V was trimmed by 0 bases and J by 5 bases, leaving 10 bases between them. Germline loops: CDR1 SGDLS, CDR2 YYNGEE. As DNA, the CDR3 is TGTGCCAGCAGCGTAGTTGGGACGGGAGATACGCAGTATTTT. Its protein is CASSVVGTGDTQYF.

J is TRBJ2-1 and V is TRBV5-5; tentatively, D is TRBD2 (6 bases). This CDR3 has 16 residues. CDR1 is SGHKS and CDR2 is YYEKEE in the germline V gene (reference sequence). V was cut by 4 bases and J by 4 bases, with 18 bases left in between. CDR3 in amino acids: CASSGGNEAPYNEQFF. CDR3 nucleotides: TGTGCCAGCAGCGGGGGGAACGAGGCACCTTACAATGAGCAGTTCTTC.

The V gene is TRBV19, the J gene TRBJ1-5, with a possible D match to TRBD1 (6 bases). The CDR3 runs 15 residues. V was pared by 7 bases and J by 2 bases, with 15 bases between. The germline gives CDR1 LNHDA, CDR2 SQIVND (reference sequence). The CDR3: CASNQGRGGNQPQHF. CDR3 nucleotide sequence: TGTGCCAGTAATCAGGGGAGGGGAGGCAATCAGCCCCAGCATTTT.

This chain links TRBV13 with TRBJ1-2, with TRBD1 matching 7 bases. In germline, CDR1 is PRHDT, CDR2 FYEKMQ (reference sequence). This CDR3 is 14 amino acids long. Trimming removed 8 bases from V and 0 bases from J; junction bases left unmatched: 6. The CDR3 sequence is CASGYTGANYGYTF. CDR3 sequence (DNA): TGTGCCAGCGGCTATACAGGGGCTAACTATGGCTACACCTTC.

The sample holds many counts of this clonotype. The chain uses TRBV2 and TRBJ1-5, with 10 bases aligning to TRBD1. The CDR3 sequence is 16 residues long. Per the germline V gene, CDR1 is SNHLY and CDR2 is FYNNEI. Trimming took 4 bases from V and 6 from J; bases not matched to a gene: 9. CDR3 amino acids: CASSAEGQGLVQPQHF. The CDR3 DNA sequence: TGTGCCAGCAGTGCGGAGGGACAGGGGCTCGTTCAGCCCCAGCATTTT.

In this sample, this clonotype turned up a few times. An end of the junction differs from the germline gene, which may be a read error. V usage is TRBV7-9 and J usage is TRBJ2-4; D might be TRBD1 (6 bases). The CDR3 is 17 residues long. Germline CDR1 is SEHNR and CDR2 is FQNEAQ (reference sequence). The chain's CDR3 is CASSVAAGGSTQNIQYF. DNA for the CDR3: TGTGCCAGCAGCGTAGCTGCTGGGGGCTCCACACAAAACATTCAGTACTTC.

The chain employs TRBV27 and TRBJ1-1; possible D gene TRBD1, 6 bases. CDR1 is MNHEY, CDR2 SMNVEV, per germline (reference sequence). The CDR3 is 15 residues long. Trimming pared 5 bases from V and 5 bases from J, leaving 18 bases between. CDR3 region: CASSDEGQFWTEAFF. The CDR3 DNA is TGTGCCAGCAGTGACGAAGGACAGTTTTGGACTGAAGCTTTCTTT.

Only a few counts were recorded for this clonotype. In DNA form, the CDR3 reads TGTGCCAGCAGCCGGACACTCTCGAACACTGAAGCTTTCTTT. Residues: CASSRTLSNTEAFF. This sequence joins TRBV7-8 and TRBJ1-1; TRBD1 is a possible D gene (5 bases). Trimming cost V 5 bases and J 1 base, with 11 bases left between them. This CDR3 comprises 14 residues. The germline gives CDR1 SGHVS, CDR2 FQNEAQ.

This clonotype was recorded many times. This rearrangement joins TRBV11-2 to TRBJ1-1; 10 nucleotides match TRBD1. The CDR3 extends over 17 amino acids. The J segment lost 6 bases and the V segment lost 3 bases, leaving 13 bases of the junction unmatched. The germline CDR1 and CDR2 sequences are SGHAT and FQNNGV. The DNA of the CDR3 is TGTGCCAGCAGCTTCCACCGCCGGACAGGGGGGATCTCTGAAGCTTTCTTT. Translation gives CASSFHRRTGGISEAFF. Full variable domain (outside the CDR3, taken from reference TRBV11-2 and TRBJ1-1): EAGVAQSPRYKIIEKRQSVAFWCNPISGHATLYWYQQILGQGPKLLIQFQNNGVVDDSQLPKDRFSAERLKGVDSTLKIQPAKLEDSAVYLCASSFHRRTGGISEAFFGQGTRLTVV.